The text below deals with one T cell receptor (beta chain). Extractions gave at least 5.5 micrograms of total RNA per sample. The CDR3 runs to 15 residues. Per the germline V gene, CDR1 is SEHNR and CDR2 is FQNEAQ (reference sequence). V gave up 0 bases and J gave up 6 bases, with 11 bases separating them. A second about 7 to 12 cycle PCR used barcoded and J-beta primers. TCRdb analysed the 5' RACE reads with MiXCR anew, one entry per CDR3 protein. The sample has 1.5 million to 2 million distinct CDR3 sequences; approximately 30% are singletons. This record comes from a study of blood T cells in healthy people across ages. Study information: Per every two T cells, about one barcoded beta molecule was captured by template switching.

The chain recombines TRBV7-9 with TRBJ2-2; no clear D. Source material: blood. The clonotype was recovered from a woman aged 25-40 years in good health. In DNA form, the CDR3 reads TGTGCCAGCAGCTTAGCTACCAGAAGGGCCGGGGAGCTGTTTTTT. Protein: CASSLATRRAGELFF.